Presented here are 5 T cell receptor beta chains from one specimen sequenced in a study of T cells in Graves' hyperthyroidism and ophthalmopathy. The CDR3 regions of TCR beta were amplified from RNA transcripts. The TCR CDR3 was amplified in a first-round RT-PCR using the HTBI primer set. TCRdb recomputed calls from the multiplex PCR reads with MiXCR, one row per CDR3 protein. The sample shows 550,000 to 650,000 distinct CDR3 sequences, around 13% of them seen only once. The sample was blood. These receptors came from a woman between 40 and 55 years old with Graves' hyperthyroidism.

Points on this clonotype: One end of the junction fails to match germline, which may point to a read error. The chain carries TRBV28 and TRBJ1-5; 10 positions agree with TRBD1. Germline-derived CDR1 and CDR2 are MDHEN and SYDVKM. This CDR3 has 17 residues. CDR3 sequence (DNA): TGTGCCGGCAGTTCCCCCCGGGGGACAGGGGACGCTCAGCCCCAGCATTTT. This translates into CAGSSPRGTGDAQPQHF.

This clonotype was detected many times. The chain combines TRBV7-9 with TRBJ2-3; possibly TRBD2 for D (6 bases). Trimming removed 1 base from V and 0 bases from J, with 14 bases in between. The CDR3 sequence is 17 residues long. Per the germline V gene, CDR1 is SEHNR and CDR2 is FQNEAQ (reference sequence). The CDR3 reads CASSLDPQGTSTDTQYF. CDR3 DNA: TGTGCCAGCAGCTTAGATCCTCAAGGGACTAGCACAGATACGCAGTATTTT.

Notes on this clonotype: Since the CDR3 does not end with the conserved phenylalanine or tryptophan, this likely comes from a read error. The chain has TRBV29-1 and TRBJ2-2; the D is unclear. V was shortened by 1 base and J by 6 bases, with 6 bases between the two germline ends. Germline values: CDR1 SQVTM, CDR2 ANQGSEA. The CDR3 runs to 12 residues. The CDR3 nucleotides are TGCAGCGTTGAAGTAGGACCCGGGGAGCTGTTTTCT. Translated: CSVEVGPGELFS.

This clonotype was seen at least ten times. The chain joins TRBV3-1 to TRBJ2-1; 10 bases align to TRBD2. From germline, CDR1 is LGHDT and CDR2 YNNKEL (reference sequence). The junction had 5 bases not matched to a gene; V was cut back by 0 bases and J by 0 bases. The CDR3 totals 18 residues. The CDR3 region is CASSQDGRTSGSYNEQFF. In DNA, the CDR3 is TGTGCCAGCAGCCAAGATGGTCGGACTAGCGGCTCCTACAATGAGCAGTTCTTC.

This clonotype has only a few counts. V is TRBV20-1 and J is TRBJ2-3; D not certain. The germline V and J ends were trimmed by 0 bases and 6 bases, with 10 bases remaining between them. There are 13 residues in the CDR3. CDR1 is DFQATT and CDR2 is SNEGSKA in the germline V gene (reference sequence). CDR3 amino acids: CSARDLMGDTQYF. CDR3 DNA: TGCAGTGCTAGAGATTTAATGGGGGATACGCAGTATTTT.